This T cell receptor beta chain originates from a study of CD8 T cells in ankylosing spondylitis. Study outcomes and limitations: With a CD8+ phenotype, disease-linked clones were relatively rare in peripheral blood. Within matched ankylosing spondylitis synovial fluid, disease-linked clones were reportedly significantly enriched. A motif in TCR beta, a set of eight or nine highly homologous variants, appeared characteristic of ankylosing spondylitis blood.

MiXCR was run by TCRdb on the 5' RACE reads, yielding one entry per CDR3 protein. Here the sample spans some 240,000 distinct CDR3 sequences, 15% to 20% being singletons. On this clonotype: What it binds is unknown.

The CDR3 is 15 residues long. The V end was cut by 4 bases, the J end by 1 base, with 13 bases between. Germline loops: CDR1 MNHNS, CDR2 SASEGT. This sequence joins TRBV6-1 and TRBJ1-1; D gene unclear. The sequenced sample was blood, either unsorted or a sorted T cell fraction (not recorded which). The TCR sequence derives from a male donor with ankylosing spondylitis or in good health (not recorded which). CDR3 nucleotide sequence: TGTGCCAGCAGTGCTTGGTCATTTGGGAACACTGAAGCTTTCTTT. It codes for CASSAWSFGNTEAFF.